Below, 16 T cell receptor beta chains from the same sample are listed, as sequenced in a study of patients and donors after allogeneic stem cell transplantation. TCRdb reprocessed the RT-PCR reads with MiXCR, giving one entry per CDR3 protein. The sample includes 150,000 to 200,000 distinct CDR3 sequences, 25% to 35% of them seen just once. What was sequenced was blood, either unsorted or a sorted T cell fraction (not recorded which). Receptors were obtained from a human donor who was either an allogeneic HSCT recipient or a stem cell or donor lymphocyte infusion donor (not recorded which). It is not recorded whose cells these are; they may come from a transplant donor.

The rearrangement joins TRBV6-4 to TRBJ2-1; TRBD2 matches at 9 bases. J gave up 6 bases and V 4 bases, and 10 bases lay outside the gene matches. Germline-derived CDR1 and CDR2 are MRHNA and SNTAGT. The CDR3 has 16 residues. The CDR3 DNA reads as TGTGCCAGCAGTGTATCCGGGACTAGCATGGGCAATGAGCAGTTCTTC. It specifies CASSVSGTSMGNEQFF.

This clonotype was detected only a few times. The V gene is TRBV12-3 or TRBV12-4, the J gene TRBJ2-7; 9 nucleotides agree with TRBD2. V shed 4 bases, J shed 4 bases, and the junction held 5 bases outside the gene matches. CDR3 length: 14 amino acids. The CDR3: CASSYASGAYEQYF. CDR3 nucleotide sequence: TGTGCCAGCAGTTACGCTAGCGGGGCGTACGAGCAGTACTTC.

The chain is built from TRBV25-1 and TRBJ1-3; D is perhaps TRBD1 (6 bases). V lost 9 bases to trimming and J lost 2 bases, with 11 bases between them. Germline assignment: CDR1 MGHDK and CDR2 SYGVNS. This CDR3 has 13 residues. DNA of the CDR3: TGTGCCAGTGACCCAGGGGCTGGAAACACCATATATTTT. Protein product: CASDPGAGNTIYF.

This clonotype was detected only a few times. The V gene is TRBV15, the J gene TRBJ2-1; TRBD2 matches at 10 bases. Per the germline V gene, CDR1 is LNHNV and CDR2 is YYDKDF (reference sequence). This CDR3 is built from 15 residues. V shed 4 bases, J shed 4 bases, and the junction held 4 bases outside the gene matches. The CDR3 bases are TGTGCCACCAGCATTCCGGGACTAGCGTACAATGAGCAGTTCTTC. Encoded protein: CATSIPGLAYNEQFF.

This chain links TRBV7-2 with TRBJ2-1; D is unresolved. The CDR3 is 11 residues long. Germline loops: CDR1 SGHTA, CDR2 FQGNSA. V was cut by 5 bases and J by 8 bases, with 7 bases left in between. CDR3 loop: CASSLQHEQFF. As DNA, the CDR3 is TGTGCCAGCAGCCTACAGCATGAGCAGTTCTTC.

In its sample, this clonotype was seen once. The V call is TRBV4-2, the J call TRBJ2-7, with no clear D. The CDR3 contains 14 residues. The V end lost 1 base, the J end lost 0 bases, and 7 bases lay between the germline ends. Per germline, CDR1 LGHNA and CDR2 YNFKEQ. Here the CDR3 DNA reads TGTGCCAGCAGCCAAGTGGTCCACTCCTACGAGCAGTACTTC. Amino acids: CASSQVVHSYEQYF.

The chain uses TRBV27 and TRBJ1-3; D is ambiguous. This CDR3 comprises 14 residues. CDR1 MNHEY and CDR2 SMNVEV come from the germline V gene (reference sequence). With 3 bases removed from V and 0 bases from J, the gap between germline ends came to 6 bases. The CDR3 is CASSFASSGNTIYF. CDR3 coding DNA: TGTGCCAGCAGTTTCGCCAGCTCTGGAAACACCATATATTTT.

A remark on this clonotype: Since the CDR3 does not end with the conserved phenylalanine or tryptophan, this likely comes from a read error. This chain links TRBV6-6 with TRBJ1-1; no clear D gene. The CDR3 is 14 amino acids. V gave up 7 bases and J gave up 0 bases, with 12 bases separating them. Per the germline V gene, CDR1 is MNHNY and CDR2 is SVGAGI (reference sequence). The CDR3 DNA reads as TGTGCCAGCACCACCCTGTATCTGAACACTGAAGCTTTCTTG. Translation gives CASTTLYLNTEAFL.

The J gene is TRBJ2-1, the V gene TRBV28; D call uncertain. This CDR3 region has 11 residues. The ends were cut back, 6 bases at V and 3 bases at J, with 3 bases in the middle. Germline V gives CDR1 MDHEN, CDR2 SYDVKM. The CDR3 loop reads CASRDYNEQFF. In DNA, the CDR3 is TGTGCCAGCAGGGACTACAATGAGCAGTTCTTC.

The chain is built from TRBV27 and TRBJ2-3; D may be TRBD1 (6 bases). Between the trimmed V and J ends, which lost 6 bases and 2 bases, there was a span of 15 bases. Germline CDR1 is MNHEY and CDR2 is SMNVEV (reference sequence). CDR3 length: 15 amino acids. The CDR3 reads CASRQGRGYTDTQYF. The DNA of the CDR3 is TGTGCCAGCAGACAGGGAAGGGGATACACAGATACGCAGTATTTT.

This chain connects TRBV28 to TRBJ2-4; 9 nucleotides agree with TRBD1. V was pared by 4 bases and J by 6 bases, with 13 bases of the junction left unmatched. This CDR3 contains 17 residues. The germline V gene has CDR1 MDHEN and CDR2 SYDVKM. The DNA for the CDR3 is TGTGCCAGCAGTTATCCAGGGACAGGGATGTATACAAACATTCAGTACTTC. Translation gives CASSYPGTGMYTNIQYF.

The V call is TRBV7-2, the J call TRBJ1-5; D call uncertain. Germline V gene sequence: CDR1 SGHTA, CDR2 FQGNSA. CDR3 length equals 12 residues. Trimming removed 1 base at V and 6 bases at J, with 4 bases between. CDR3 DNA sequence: TGTGCCAGCAGCTTAGTGGGTCAGCCCCAGCATTTT. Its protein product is CASSLVGQPQHF.

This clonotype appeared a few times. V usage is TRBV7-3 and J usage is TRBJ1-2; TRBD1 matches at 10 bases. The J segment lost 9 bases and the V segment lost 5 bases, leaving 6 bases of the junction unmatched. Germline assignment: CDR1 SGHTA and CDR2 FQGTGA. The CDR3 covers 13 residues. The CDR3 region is CASSLRDRGSYTF. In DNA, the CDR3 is TGTGCCAGCAGCCTCCGGGACAGGGGAAGCTACACCTTC.

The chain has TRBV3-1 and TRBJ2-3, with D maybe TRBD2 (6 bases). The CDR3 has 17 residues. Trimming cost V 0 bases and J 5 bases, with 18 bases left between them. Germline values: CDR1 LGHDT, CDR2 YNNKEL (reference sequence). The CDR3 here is CASSQENAGQVRDTQYF. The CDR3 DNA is TGTGCCAGCAGCCAAGAAAACGCGGGGCAAGTGCGAGATACGCAGTATTTT.

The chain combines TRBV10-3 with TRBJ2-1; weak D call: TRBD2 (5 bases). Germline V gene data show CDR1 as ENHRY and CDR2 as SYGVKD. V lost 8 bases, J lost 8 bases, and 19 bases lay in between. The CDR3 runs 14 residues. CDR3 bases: TGTGCCATCGAGGGCCACGGGCCGGGCGATGAGCAGTTCTTC. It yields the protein CAIEGHGPGDEQFF.

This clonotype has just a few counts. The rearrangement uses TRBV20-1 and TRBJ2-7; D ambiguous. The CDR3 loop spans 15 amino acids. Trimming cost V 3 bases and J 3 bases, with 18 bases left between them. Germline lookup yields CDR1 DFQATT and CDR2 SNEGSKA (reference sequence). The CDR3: CSARPSDRVHYEQYF. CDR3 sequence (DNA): TGCAGTGCTAGGCCCAGTGACCGAGTACACTACGAGCAGTACTTC.